The rows below give T cell receptor beta chains drawn from one sample of a study of T cells in tuberculosis. TCRdb's table, derived via immunoSEQ multiplex PCR, lists solely in-frame clones and lacks some. The top ten clones hold 5.5% to 7.5% of a sample with roughly 35,000 clones, about 92% of them seen once. Specimen: PBMCs, collected at tuberculosis diagnosis. These receptors originate from an adult with tuberculosis. Some clones in this sample may be carry-over from other donors' samples. CDR3s include the opening cysteine and the closing phenylalanine or tryptophan. The D gene is left open where the match is weak. Not every row has a clone size; where given, it reads once, few, many or a size class.

cdr3_nt: TGTGCCAGCAGAGAATTAAACAGGGGTACTGAAGCTTTCTTT
cdr3_aa: CASRELNRGTEAFF
cdr3_length: 14
v_call: TRBV6-5
clone_size: NA
d_call: TRBD1
j_call: TRBJ1-1

cdr3_nt: TGTGCCAGCAGCGGAAGGACTGTGAGCTCCTATAATTCACCCCTCCACTTT
cdr3_aa: CASSGRTVSSYNSPLHF
cdr3_length: 17
v_call: TRBV5-6
clone_size: NA
d_call: NA
j_call: TRBJ1-6

cdr3_nt: TGTGCCAGCAGCGATCTGAGGGGGCCCGGGGAGCTGTTTTTT
cdr3_aa: CASSDLRGPGELFF
cdr3_length: 14
v_call: TRBV9
clone_size: few
d_call: TRBD1
j_call: TRBJ2-2

cdr3_nt: TGCAGCGTCGTGACAGGGTCAGATACGCAGTATTTT
cdr3_aa: CSVVTGSDTQYF
cdr3_length: 12
v_call: TRBV29-1
clone_size: NA
d_call: TRBD1
j_call: TRBJ2-3

cdr3_nt: TGTGCCAGCAGCTCCCCGGGCTCCTATAATTCACCCCTCCACTTT
cdr3_aa: CASSSPGSYNSPLHF
cdr3_length: 15
v_call: TRBV7-9
clone_size: NA
d_call: NA
j_call: TRBJ1-6

cdr3_nt: TGTGCCAGCAGCGCCCTCGGAGGGGGGCGGGGGCCAAACACCGGGGAGCTGTTTTTT
cdr3_aa: CASSALGGGRGPNTGELFF
cdr3_length: 19
v_call: TRBV9
clone_size: once
d_call: NA
j_call: TRBJ2-2

cdr3_nt: TGTGCCAGTAGCCAAGGGGGGGGAAGGGGTTATCAGCCCCAGCATTTT
cdr3_aa: CASSQGGGRGYQPQHF
cdr3_length: 16
v_call: TRBV19
clone_size: once
d_call: NA
j_call: TRBJ1-5

cdr3_nt: TGTGCCTGGAGTGTACAAGTCAGGCATAACTATGGCTACACCTTC
cdr3_aa: CAWSVQVRHNYGYTF
cdr3_length: 15
v_call: TRBV30
clone_size: NA
d_call: NA
j_call: TRBJ1-2

cdr3_nt: TGTGCCAGCAGCCTTTTGACAGGGATCGGGGGCTACGAGCAGTACTTC
cdr3_aa: CASSLLTGIGGYEQYF
cdr3_length: 16
v_call: TRBV7-2
clone_size: NA
d_call: NA
j_call: TRBJ2-7

cdr3_nt: TGTGCCAGCAGCCCCCGTCCAGATACGCAGTATTTT
cdr3_aa: CASSPRPDTQYF
cdr3_length: 12
v_call: TRBV5-8
clone_size: NA
d_call: NA
j_call: TRBJ2-3

cdr3_nt: TGTGCCAGCAGCCGGACAGGAATGAACACTGAAGCTTTCTTT
cdr3_aa: CASSRTGMNTEAFF
cdr3_length: 14
v_call: TRBV6-6
clone_size: NA
d_call: TRBD1
j_call: TRBJ1-1

cdr3_nt: TGCGCCAGCAGTCCCGGAAGGGGGCGAAGGTCCTACGAGCAGTACTTC
cdr3_aa: CASSPGRGRRSYEQYF
cdr3_length: 16
v_call: TRBV23-1
clone_size: NA
d_call: TRBD1
j_call: TRBJ2-7

cdr3_nt: TGTGCCAGCTCACAATTCGCGGGACAGGGGATTTCACCCCTCCACTTT
cdr3_aa: CASSQFAGQGISPLHF
cdr3_length: 16
v_call: TRBV18
clone_size: medium-sized
d_call: TRBD1
j_call: TRBJ1-6

cdr3_nt: TGTGCCAGCACCAAGGACAGTTATGGCTACACCTTC
cdr3_aa: CASTKDSYGYTF
cdr3_length: 12
v_call: TRBV18
clone_size: NA
d_call: NA
j_call: TRBJ1-2

cdr3_nt: TGTGCCAGCTCACCGTCGCAGGGGCTCTCCTACGAGCAGTACTTC
cdr3_aa: CASSPSQGLSYEQYF
cdr3_length: 15
v_call: TRBV18
clone_size: NA
d_call: NA
j_call: TRBJ2-7

cdr3_nt: TGTGCCAGCAGCCCCCGGGTAGGACAGACGAGCTCCTACAATGAGCAGTTCTTC
cdr3_aa: CASSPRVGQTSSYNEQFF
cdr3_length: 18
v_call: TRBV7-6
clone_size: NA
d_call: NA
j_call: TRBJ2-1

cdr3_nt: TGTGCCAGCAACCCGAGGGGGGGAACAAACTATGGCTACACCTTC
cdr3_aa: CASNPRGGTNYGYTF
cdr3_length: 15
v_call: TRBV11-3
clone_size: NA
d_call: NA
j_call: TRBJ1-2

cdr3_nt: TGTGCCATCAGTGCCCCAGGGCTCCCCTACGAGCAGTACTTC
cdr3_aa: CAISAPGLPYEQYF
cdr3_length: 14
v_call: TRBV10-3
clone_size: NA
d_call: NA
j_call: TRBJ2-7

cdr3_nt: TGTGCCAGCAGTTTGCTCCGGTTACGCGTTGGGGAGCTGTTTTTT
cdr3_aa: CASSLLRLRVGELFF
cdr3_length: 15
v_call: TRBV6-6
clone_size: NA
d_call: NA
j_call: TRBJ2-2

cdr3_nt: TGCGCCAGCAGCAGGGGTAAGACGGGGGGCCGAGAGACCCAGTACTTC
cdr3_aa: CASSRGKTGGRETQYF
cdr3_length: 16
v_call: TRBV5-1
clone_size: NA
d_call: NA
j_call: TRBJ2-5

cdr3_nt: TGTGCCAGTAGTAACCTACAGGGGAATACTGAAGCTTTCTTT
cdr3_aa: CASSNLQGNTEAFF
cdr3_length: 14
v_call: TRBV19
clone_size: NA
d_call: TRBD1
j_call: TRBJ1-1

cdr3_nt: TGTGCCTGGAGTGTACGGACAGGGGGAACCACAGGGTCACCCCTCCACTTT
cdr3_aa: CAWSVRTGGTTGSPLHF
cdr3_length: 17
v_call: TRBV30
clone_size: NA
d_call: TRBD1
j_call: TRBJ1-6

cdr3_nt: TGTGCCAGCAACCAGGGTAATCAGCCCCAGCATTTT
cdr3_aa: CASNQGNQPQHF
cdr3_length: 12
v_call: TRBV25-1
clone_size: NA
d_call: NA
j_call: TRBJ1-5

cdr3_nt: TGTGCCAGCAGCTTAGGGTCCTTTGTAGCGGGAGATACGCAGTATTTT
cdr3_aa: CASSLGSFVAGDTQYF
cdr3_length: 16
v_call: TRBV11-2
clone_size: NA
d_call: TRBD2
j_call: TRBJ2-3